The table lists the clone carrying this TCR beta chain with a few counts. This may be a read error, as it is one base from a much larger clone. The entry originates in a study of identical twins. The CDR3 length is 14 residues. CDR1 and CDR2 from the germline V gene are SGHRS and YFSETQ. Germline trimming cut 2 bases from V and 2 bases from J; bases unmatched to any gene: 3. One entry per CDR3 protein results from TCRdb running MiXCR on the 5' RACE reads. The sample includes 700,000 or so distinct CDR3 sequences, roughly 20% of them seen just once. This same sample was also part of a study on T cells expressing NK-cell markers.

Sequencing was performed on PBMCs. The chain uses TRBV5-1 and TRBJ2-5, with TRBD2 identical over 7 bases. The clonotype comes from a woman younger than 35 in good health. CDR3 sequence: CASSFMRGQETQYF. CDR3 coding DNA: TGCGCCAGCAGCTTCATGCGGGGGCAAGAGACCCAGTACTTC.